This entry lists 3 T cell receptor beta chains sequenced from one sample in a study of T cell repertoires in cytomegalovirus infection (dated by TCRdb to about 2019). The sample's treatment or condition label is to be understood as: in vitro stimulation with specific CMV peptide epitopes to enrich CMV-specific T cells. The sample was run on an Illumina HiSeq 1500. The public reads were quality trimmed at Q25 with fastp and then assembled into clones with MiXCR by TCRdb, keeping productive beta chains. Rows matching on CDR3 protein sequence are summarized as one entry with the most common DNA and genes. The sample profile shows 380,000 or so distinct CDR3 sequences; approximately 30% of them were found once. The ten largest clones take up about 13% of the sample. Antigens of these TCRs are unknown. The specimen was cultured PBMCs, collected from culture after CMV antigen stimulation. Every receptor here comes from a human donor in good health (CMV status not recorded). Some clones in this sample may be carry-over from other donors' samples.

For the CDR3, the DNA is TGTGCCAGCAGCTTTGGAACCGGGGCCGGGGCCAACGTCCTGACTTTC. This encodes CASSFGTGAGANVLTF. The V and J genes are TRBV5-4 and TRBJ2-6, with D perhaps being TRBD1 or TRBD2 (5 bases each). Germline V lookup: CDR1 SGHNT, CDR2 YYREEE (reference sequence). CDR3 size: 16 residues. V was cut by 2 bases and J by 4 bases, with 13 bases left in between. Full variable domain (missing parts from reference TRBV5-4 and TRBJ2-6): ETGVTQSPTHLIKTRGQQVTLRCSSQSGHNTVSWYQQALGQGPQFIFQYYREEENGRGNFPPRFSGLQFPNYSSELNVNALELDDSALYLCASSFGTGAGANVLTFGAGSRLTVL.

The sample holds many counts of this clonotype. V usage is TRBV7-2 and J usage is TRBJ1-6; 7 nucleotides align to TRBD1. The V gene's germline CDR1 is SGHTA and CDR2 FQGNSA. The V and J ends lost 4 bases and 7 bases, in that order; junction bases with no gene match: 10. The CDR3 consists of 16 residues. The DNA of the CDR3 is TGTGCCAGCAGCTCATATACAGGGGCGTGGAATTCACCCCTCCACTTT. Translated, it gives CASSSYTGAWNSPLHF.

The V gene is TRBV6-2 or TRBV6-3, the J gene TRBJ2-1; no firm D call. V was shortened by 0 bases and J by 8 bases, with 23 bases between the two germline ends. The CDR3 is made up of 18 amino acids. Germline CDR1 is MNHEY and CDR2 is SVGEGT. CDR3 amino acids: CASSYSPRLDNNVYEQFF. The CDR3 DNA follows: TGTGCCAGCAGTTACTCCCCCCGTTTAGACAACAACGTGTATGAGCAGTTCTTC.